This is a list of T cell receptor beta chains from one sample in a study of cytotoxic CD8 clonotypes in ibrutinib-treated CLL. Clones were read by immunoSEQ multiplex PCR, and TCRdb kept only the in-frame ones, dropping some. The table lists 270,000 or so clones, around 69% of them singletons. Sequencing used PBMCs, obtained at disease progression, from a patient treated with ibrutinib. The source is a human donor with chronic lymphocytic leukemia. CDR3s include the opening cysteine and the closing phenylalanine or tryptophan. The order of the fields is J gene, D gene, clone size, V gene, CDR3 protein, CDR3 DNA. D genes are given only for firm matches. Rows give clone size only sometimes, using once, few, many, or a class for an expanded clone.

J gene: TRBJ1-3; D gene: TRBD1; clone size: -; V gene: TRBV5-1; CDR3 protein: CASSSGGTGNTIYF; CDR3 DNA: TGCGCCAGCAGCTCAGGGGGAACCGGAAACACCATATATTTT
J gene: TRBJ1-2; D gene: -; clone size: -; V gene: TRBV10-3; CDR3 protein: CAISPGQRDNYGYTF; CDR3 DNA: TGTGCCATCAGCCCTGGACAGAGAGATAACTATGGCTACACCTTC
J gene: TRBJ2-2; D gene: TRBD2; clone size: few; V gene: TRBV18; CDR3 protein: CASGLPPGLAGAGELFF; CDR3 DNA: TGTGCCAGCGGGCTTCCACCGGGACTAGCGGGTGCCGGGGAGCTGTTTTTT
J gene: TRBJ1-3; D gene: -; clone size: -; V gene: TRBV10-3; CDR3 protein: CASRAVDGNTIYF; CDR3 DNA: TGTGCCTCCAGGGCTGTGGATGGAAACACCATATATTTT
J gene: TRBJ1-1; D gene: -; clone size: -; V gene: TRBV11-2; CDR3 protein: CASSHEAFF; CDR3 DNA: TGTGCCAGCAGCCATGAAGCTTTCTTT
J gene: TRBJ2-1; D gene: -; clone size: -; V gene: TRBV9; CDR3 protein: CASSVATYNEQFF; CDR3 DNA: TGTGCCAGCAGCGTAGCCACCTACAATGAGCAGTTCTTC
J gene: TRBJ1-2; D gene: -; clone size: -; V gene: TRBV28; CDR3 protein: CASRPQGTPNYGYTF; CDR3 DNA: TGTGCCAGCAGACCCCAAGGGACCCCTAACTATGGCTACACCTTC
J gene: TRBJ2-7; D gene: TRBD1; clone size: once; V gene: TRBV28; CDR3 protein: CASSETGYGLLSSYEQYF; CDR3 DNA: TGTGCCAGCAGTGAGACAGGGTATGGACTTTTAAGCTCCTACGAGCAGTACTTC
J gene: TRBJ1-6; D gene: -; clone size: -; V gene: TRBV5-6; CDR3 protein: CASSLRGRNNSPLHF; CDR3 DNA: TGTGCCAGCAGCTTGAGAGGGAGGAATAATTCACCCCTCCACTTT
J gene: TRBJ2-3; D gene: -; clone size: few; V gene: TRBV29-1; CDR3 protein: CSVDGGTSTDTQYF; CDR3 DNA: TGCAGCGTTGACGGCGGGACGAGCACAGATACGCAGTATTTT
J gene: TRBJ2-5; D gene: -; clone size: -; V gene: TRBV5-4; CDR3 protein: CASSLGSGETQYF; CDR3 DNA: TGTGCCAGCAGCTTGGGCTCGGGGGAGACCCAGTACTTC
J gene: TRBJ1-1; D gene: -; clone size: -; V gene: TRBV7-8; CDR3 protein: CASKGQLNTEAFF; CDR3 DNA: TGTGCCAGCAAAGGACAATTGAACACTGAAGCTTTCTTT
J gene: TRBJ2-3; D gene: -; clone size: -; V gene: TRBV7-2; CDR3 protein: CASSLEAGPTDTQYF; CDR3 DNA: TGTGCCAGCAGCTTAGAGGCGGGGCCCACAGATACGCAGTATTTT
J gene: TRBJ1-3; D gene: -; clone size: -; V gene: TRBV2; CDR3 protein: CASSIPLALDTIYF; CDR3 DNA: TGTGCCAGCAGCATCCCTCTCGCTCTGGACACCATATATTTT
J gene: TRBJ1-2; D gene: -; clone size: -; V gene: TRBV28; CDR3 protein: CASSSLLGGYTF; CDR3 DNA: TGTGCCAGCAGTTCCCTTCTGGGGGGCTACACCTTC
J gene: TRBJ2-3; D gene: -; clone size: -; V gene: TRBV5-6; CDR3 protein: CASSLALGRDTQYF; CDR3 DNA: TGTGCCAGCAGCTTGGCCCTGGGGCGGGATACGCAGTATTTT
J gene: TRBJ1-2; D gene: TRBD1; clone size: once; V gene: TRBV9; CDR3 protein: CASSPEGQVFYGYTF; CDR3 DNA: TGTGCCAGCAGCCCCGAGGGACAGGTGTTCTATGGCTACACCTTC
J gene: TRBJ2-7; D gene: TRBD2; clone size: -; V gene: TRBV29-1; CDR3 protein: CSVILGLAGRDEQYF; CDR3 DNA: TGCAGCGTTATTCTCGGACTAGCGGGAAGGGACGAGCAGTACTTC
J gene: TRBJ2-7; D gene: -; clone size: -; V gene: TRBV5-1; CDR3 protein: CASSSGDRSLGEQYF; CDR3 DNA: TGCGCCAGCAGCTCAGGTGACAGGTCCCTCGGCGAGCAGTACTTC
J gene: TRBJ1-1; D gene: -; clone size: -; V gene: TRBV6-5; CDR3 protein: CASSYSVVQDNTEAFF; CDR3 DNA: TGTGCCAGCAGTTACTCTGTAGTCCAGGATAACACTGAAGCTTTCTTT
J gene: TRBJ2-5; D gene: TRBD2; clone size: -; V gene: TRBV2; CDR3 protein: CASSTHGAGEGETQYF; CDR3 DNA: TGTGCCAGCTCCACCCATGGAGCGGGAGAGGGGGAGACCCAGTACTTC
J gene: TRBJ2-7; D gene: TRBD1; clone size: -; V gene: TRBV28; CDR3 protein: CASSFWTGEQYF; CDR3 DNA: TGTGCCAGCAGTTTTTGGACAGGGGAGCAGTACTTC
J gene: TRBJ2-3; D gene: -; clone size: -; V gene: TRBV4-1; CDR3 protein: CASSQAPYTDTQYF; CDR3 DNA: TGCGCCAGCAGCCAGGCCCCTTACACAGATACGCAGTATTTT
J gene: TRBJ2-7; D gene: TRBD2; clone size: few; V gene: TRBV10-3; CDR3 protein: CAISEGLAGKYGQYF; CDR3 DNA: TGTGCCATCAGCGAGGGACTAGCGGGCAAGTACGGGCAGTACTTC
J gene: TRBJ2-5; D gene: TRBD2; clone size: once; V gene: TRBV4-2; CDR3 protein: CASSQAGSWSLAGWETQYF; CDR3 DNA: TGTGCCAGCAGCCAAGCGGGATCTTGGAGTCTAGCGGGATGGGAGACCCAGTACTTC
J gene: TRBJ1-4; D gene: -; clone size: once; V gene: TRBV11-2; CDR3 protein: CASSLGRTNEKLFF; CDR3 DNA: TGTGCCAGCAGCTTAGGGCGGACTAATGAAAAACTGTTTTTT
J gene: TRBJ2-1; D gene: -; clone size: once; V gene: TRBV9; CDR3 protein: CASSVAIGAGYNEQFF; CDR3 DNA: TGTGCCAGCAGCGTAGCTATAGGGGCGGGGTACAATGAGCAGTTCTTC
J gene: TRBJ2-5; D gene: TRBD2; clone size: -; V gene: TRBV2; CDR3 protein: CASSEGLAGGPEETQYF; CDR3 DNA: TGTGCCAGCAGTGAGGGACTAGCGGGAGGGCCCGAAGAGACCCAGTACTTC